The rows below give T cell receptor beta chains drawn from one sample of a study of control samples from healthy donors and cancer patients. Using immunoSEQ multiplex PCR, the repertoire was profiled, and TCRdb retains in-frame clones only, with some absent. Among about 130,000 clones, 92% were seen once, and the ten largest hold 2% to 2.5%. The specimen was blood. The receptors come from a woman aged 50 to 60 in good health. The CDR3 runs from the conserved cysteine through the conserved F or W. A D gene is named only where the DNA matches it firmly. Not every row has a clone size; where given, it reads once, few, many or a size class.

j_call,d_call,v_call,clone_size,cdr3_aa,cdr3_nt
TRBJ2-5,.,TRBV2,.,CASLGRGTQYF,TGTGCCAGCCTCGGTAGGGGGACCCAGTACTTC
TRBJ2-7,TRBD1,TRBV6-1,.,CASSEIVGQGPKVRQYF,TGTGCCAGCAGTGAAATAGTAGGACAGGGTCCTAAAGTTCGGCAGTACTTC
TRBJ1-3,.,TRBV4-1,few,CASSQDWLGNTIYF,TGCGCCAGCAGCCAAGATTGGTTAGGAAACACCATATATTTT
TRBJ1-3,.,TRBV30,.,CAWNTYTGGASGNTIYF,TGTGCCTGGAACACCTATACGGGCGGAGCCTCTGGAAACACCATATATTTT
TRBJ1-1,.,TRBV5-1,once,CASSLVGGRTEAFF,TGCGCCAGCAGCTTGGTGGGGGGCCGGACTGAAGCTTTCTTT
TRBJ1-2,TRBD1,TRBV28,.,CASGDRDLIRYRNYGYTF,TGTGCCAGCGGGGACAGGGACCTGATACGCTATCGAAACTATGGCTACACCTTC
TRBJ2-1,.,TRBV5-4,.,CASSLGLGRLSSYNEQFF,TGTGCCAGCAGCTTGGGGTTAGGCCGACTTAGCTCCTACAATGAGCAGTTCTTC
TRBJ2-7,TRBD1,TRBV19,few,CASNQPGQAGEQYF,TGTGCCAGTAACCAACCGGGACAGGCAGGCGAGCAGTACTTC
TRBJ1-2,TRBD1,TRBV6-5,.,CASRIMTGTYTF,TGTGCCAGCAGAATTATGACAGGGACGTACACCTTC
TRBJ1-1,.,TRBV6-1,.,CASSEHFKSLGEAFF,TGTGCCAGCAGTGAACATTTTAAATCTTTGGGAGAGGCTTTCTTT
TRBJ1-3,TRBD1,TRBV7-9,.,CASSSGQGPGNTIYF,TGTGCCAGCAGCTCGGGACAGGGGCCAGGAAACACCATATATTTT
TRBJ1-4,TRBD1,TRBV2,.,CASRDRVGDEKLFF,TGTGCCAGCAGGGACAGGGTCGGCGATGAAAAACTGTTTTTT